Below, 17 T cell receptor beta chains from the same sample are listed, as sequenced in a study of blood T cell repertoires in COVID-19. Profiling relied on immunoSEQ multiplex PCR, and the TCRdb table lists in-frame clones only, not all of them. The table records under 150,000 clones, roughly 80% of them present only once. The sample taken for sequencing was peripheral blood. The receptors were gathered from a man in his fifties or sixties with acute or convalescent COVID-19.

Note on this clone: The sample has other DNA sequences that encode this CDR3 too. The DNA for the CDR3 is TGTGCCAGCAGGGGACAGGGCATGAACACTGAAGCTTTCTTT. Translation gives CASRGQGMNTEAFF. The chain recombines TRBV3-1 (or the pseudogene TRBV3-2) with TRBJ1-1; TRBD1 aligns across 9 bases. The CDR3 is 14 amino acids. Trimming at V came to 6 bases and at J to 0 bases, leaving 2 bases not matched to a gene. The germline gives CDR1 LGHDT, CDR2 YNNKEL (reference sequence).

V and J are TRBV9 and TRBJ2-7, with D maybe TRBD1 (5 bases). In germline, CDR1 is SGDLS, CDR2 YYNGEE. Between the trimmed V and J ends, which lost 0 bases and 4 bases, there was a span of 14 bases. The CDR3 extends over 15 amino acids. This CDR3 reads CASSVEGSRQYEQYF. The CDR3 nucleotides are TGTGCCAGCAGCGTAGAGGGGTCACGACAATACGAGCAGTACTTC.

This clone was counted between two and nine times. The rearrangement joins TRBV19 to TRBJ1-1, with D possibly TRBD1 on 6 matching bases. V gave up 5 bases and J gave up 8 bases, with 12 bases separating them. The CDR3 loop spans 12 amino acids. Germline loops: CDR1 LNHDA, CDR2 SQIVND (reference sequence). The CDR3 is CASSLGTLEAFF. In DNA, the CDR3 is TGTGCCAGTAGTCTCGGGACACTCGAAGCTTTCTTT.

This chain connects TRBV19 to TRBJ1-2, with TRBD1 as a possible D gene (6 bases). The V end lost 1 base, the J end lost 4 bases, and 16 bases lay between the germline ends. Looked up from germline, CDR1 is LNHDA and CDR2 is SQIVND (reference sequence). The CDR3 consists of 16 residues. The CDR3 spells CASSIAGTQRGYGYTF. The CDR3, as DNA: TGTGCCAGTAGTATAGCTGGGACACAGCGTGGCTATGGCTACACCTTC.

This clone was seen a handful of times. CDR3 loop: CASSQVGASVEEKLFF. DNA for the CDR3: TGTGCCAGCAGCCAAGTGGGGGCATCCGTCGAAGAAAAACTGTTTTTT. V and J are TRBV4-2 and TRBJ1-4; D perhaps matches TRBD1 (6 bases). In germline, CDR1 is LGHNA, CDR2 YNFKEQ. Trimming took 1 base from V and 8 from J, leaving 17 bases between them. The CDR3 is 16 amino acids.

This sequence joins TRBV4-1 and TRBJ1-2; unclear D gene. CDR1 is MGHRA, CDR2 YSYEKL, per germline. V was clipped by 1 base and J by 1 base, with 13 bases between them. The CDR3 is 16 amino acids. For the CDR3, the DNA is TGCGCCAGCAGCCAAGGGAACAGCCTACTTAACTATGGCTACACCTTC. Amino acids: CASSQGNSLLNYGYTF.

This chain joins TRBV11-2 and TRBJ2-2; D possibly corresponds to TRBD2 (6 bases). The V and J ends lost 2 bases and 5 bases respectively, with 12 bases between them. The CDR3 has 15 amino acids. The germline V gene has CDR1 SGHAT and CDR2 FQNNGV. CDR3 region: CASSLSRGETGELFF. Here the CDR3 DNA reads TGTGCCAGCAGCTTATCACGCGGGGAGACCGGGGAGCTGTTTTTT.

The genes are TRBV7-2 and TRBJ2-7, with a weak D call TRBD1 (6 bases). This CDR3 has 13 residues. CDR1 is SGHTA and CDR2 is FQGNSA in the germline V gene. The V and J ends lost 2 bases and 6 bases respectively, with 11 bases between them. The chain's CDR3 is CASSLTGTTEQYV. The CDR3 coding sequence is TGTGCCAGCAGCTTAACAGGGACAACCGAGCAGTACGTC.

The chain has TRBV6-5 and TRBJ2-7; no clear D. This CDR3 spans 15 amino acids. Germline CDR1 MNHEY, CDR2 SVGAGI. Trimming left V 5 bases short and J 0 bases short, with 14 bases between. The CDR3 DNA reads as TGTGCCAGCAGTCAAAAAATGGGCACCTCCTACGAGCAGTACTTC. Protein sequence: CASSQKMGTSYEQYF.

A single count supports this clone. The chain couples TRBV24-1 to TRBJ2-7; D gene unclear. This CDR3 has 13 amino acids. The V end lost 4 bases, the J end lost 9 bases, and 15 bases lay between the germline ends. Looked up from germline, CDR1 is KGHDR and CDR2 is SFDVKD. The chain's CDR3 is CATSDPAARAQYV. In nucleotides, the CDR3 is TGTGCCACCAGTGACCCCGCGGCCCGAGCGCAGTACGTC.

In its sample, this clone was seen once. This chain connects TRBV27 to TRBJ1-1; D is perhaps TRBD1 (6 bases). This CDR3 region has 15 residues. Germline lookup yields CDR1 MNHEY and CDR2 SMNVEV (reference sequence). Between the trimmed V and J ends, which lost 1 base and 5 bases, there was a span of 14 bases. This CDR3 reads CASSLYRQVPTEAFF. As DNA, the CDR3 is TGTGCCAGCAGTTTATACCGACAGGTACCAACTGAAGCTTTCTTT.

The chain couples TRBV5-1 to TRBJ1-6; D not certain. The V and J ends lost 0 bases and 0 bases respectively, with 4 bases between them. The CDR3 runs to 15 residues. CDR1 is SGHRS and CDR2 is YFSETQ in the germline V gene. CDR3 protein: CASSLASSYNSPLHF. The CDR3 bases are TGCGCCAGCAGCTTGGCCAGCTCCTATAATTCACCCCTCCACTTT.

CDR3: CASSLNSNYGYTF. The CDR3 DNA is TGTGCCAGCAGTTTAAATTCGAACTATGGCTACACCTTC. The rearrangement links TRBV28 to TRBJ1-2, with D hard to call. Looked up from germline, CDR1 is MDHEN and CDR2 is SYDVKM. This CDR3 has 13 amino acids. V dropped 2 bases and J dropped 2 bases, with 6 bases sitting between them.

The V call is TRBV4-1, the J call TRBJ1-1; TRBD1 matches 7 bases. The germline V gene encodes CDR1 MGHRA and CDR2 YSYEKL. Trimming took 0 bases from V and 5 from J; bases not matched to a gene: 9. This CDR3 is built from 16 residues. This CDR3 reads CASSQDSGQRPTEAFF. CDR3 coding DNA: TGCGCCAGCAGCCAAGATTCGGGACAGCGGCCAACTGAAGCTTTCTTT.

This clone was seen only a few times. CDR3 protein: CASSLSTGKGGETQYF. CDR3 DNA sequence: TGTGCCAGCAGTTTATCTACAGGGAAAGGAGGAGAGACCCAGTACTTC. The genes are TRBV27 and TRBJ2-5, with D tentatively TRBD1 (6 bases). V lost 0 bases, J lost 4 bases, and 15 bases lay in between. The germline V gene has CDR1 MNHEY and CDR2 SMNVEV (reference sequence). This CDR3 has 16 residues.

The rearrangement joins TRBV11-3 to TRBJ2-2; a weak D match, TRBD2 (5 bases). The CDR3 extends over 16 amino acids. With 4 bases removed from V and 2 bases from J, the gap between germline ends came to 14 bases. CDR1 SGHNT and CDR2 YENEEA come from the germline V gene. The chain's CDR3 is CASSSIGGPNTGELFF. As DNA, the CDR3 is TGTGCCAGCAGCTCCATTGGCGGGCCAAACACCGGGGAGCTGTTTTTT.

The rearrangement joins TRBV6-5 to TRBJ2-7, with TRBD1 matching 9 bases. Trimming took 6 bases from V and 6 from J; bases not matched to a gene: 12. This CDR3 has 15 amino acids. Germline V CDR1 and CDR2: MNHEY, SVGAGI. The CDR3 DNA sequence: TGTGCCAGCAGCAATCGAAGGACAGGGGAGGGCGAGCAGTACGTC. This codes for CASSNRRTGEGEQYV.